This entry concerns a single TCR beta chain. Its antigen is not known. A second 7 to 11 cycle PCR used barcoded and J-beta primers. TCRdb redid the calling of the 5' RACE reads with MiXCR, one entry per CDR3 protein. The data show roughly 1.9 million distinct CDR3 sequences, more than 35% seen once. The sample belongs to a study of blood T cells in healthy people across ages. Overall study context: About one barcoded beta molecule per two T cells was the capture yield of template switching. The study, taken as a whole, reports: Whereas aged donors had fewer naive CD4+ cells, long-lived donors had more of them and higher diversity. Diversity estimated from one million T cells was considered an underestimate. It was found that TCR beta diversity correlated strongly with the percentage of naive T cells.

The sequencing input was blood. This sequence originates from a human donor in good health.

The CDR3 is CSASPKDRGGYEQYF. In DNA, the CDR3 is TGCAGTGCTAGCCCCAAGGACAGGGGGGGCTACGAGCAGTACTTC. The chain recombines TRBV20-1 with TRBJ2-7, with 10 bases fitting TRBD1. Looked up from germline, CDR1 is DFQATT and CDR2 is SNEGSKA (reference sequence). The CDR3 runs 15 residues. V shed 3 bases and J 3 bases; nucleotides not matched to a gene: 8.